The entry below gives a single TCR beta chain sequence along with its context. The target of this receptor is not known. No base quality information exists; no much larger clone differs at one position. These data are taken from a study of blood T cell repertoires in COVID-19 (TCRdb year 2020). Looking at the study overall: Samples from collaborators originated in the United States, Italy and Spain and spanned both the acute and convalescent phases of COVID-19. The repertoires were released in a freely available public database intended as a resource for research on the immune response to SARS-CoV-2. The material from the prospective study consisted of cDNA or gDNA derived from T cells, B-cell-depleted T cells, or PBMCs. The samples were drawn from two sources: the first 160 participants of the ongoing ImmuneRACE study, and 1,000 to 1,500 subjects contributed by 6 global collaborators. Sample metadata almost always included a de-identified subject ID, COVID-19 status, age in years and sex. Subjects who had been exposed to COVID-19, were actively infected with it, or had recovered from it provided the deeply sampled blood TCRbeta repertoires that made up the dataset. HLA class I and class II types, where available, came from metadata supplied by the sample provider rather than from assay-based typing.

Another Seattle source contributed samples from volunteer blood donors who had recovered from COVID-19. Whole blood was collected in K2EDTA tubes by collaborating institutions according to the institutions' own protocols. For TCRbeta analysis, collaborators shipped samples in one of three forms: frozen whole blood, isolated PBMCs, or DNA extracted from either of those sample types. TCRbeta CDR3 regions were amplified from genomic DNA using the immunoSEQ Assay, a bias-controlled multiplex PCR. For the original study's pipeline: Nucleated cell counts per sample were estimated from amplification of reference gene primers within the assay. To quantify the absolute abundance of each unique TCRbeta CDR3 rearrangement, sequence reads were collapsed and filtered. For each sample, productive Simpson clonality was calculated as the square root of Simpson's diversity index across productive rearrangements. The source is immuneACCESS, and TCRdb retained only in-frame sequences with V and J called. Part of the clones is not carried over; for the studies checked, unresolved V genes explain less than half of this, and the remainder is unexplained. From that table come the V and J calls and clone size; the DNA was used to work out D and trimming. Across this sample there are just over 250,000 clones, with about nine tenths seen only once. Roughly 9.8% of the sample is held by the ten biggest clonotypes.

Including the terminal cysteine and phenylalanine, the CDR3 comprises 16 residues. Of the read, only the CDR3 DNA is kept; its 48 bases are in frame from base 1. Overall results and qualifications from the work: The amount of clinical and demographic metadata varied by source and participant and was provided uncurated.

This clonotype was obtained from a man aged 35 to 55 who had recovered from COVID-19. Input material: peripheral blood. This receptor chain uses TRBV21-1 and TRBJ2-5; TRBD2, the table's D call, was not compared with the DNA. TRBV21-1 is a known pseudogene. The nucleotides read TGTGCCAGCAGCATTGGGAGTTCAGGAGGGGCGGAGACCCAGTACTTC. The translation is CASSIGSSGGAETQYF.